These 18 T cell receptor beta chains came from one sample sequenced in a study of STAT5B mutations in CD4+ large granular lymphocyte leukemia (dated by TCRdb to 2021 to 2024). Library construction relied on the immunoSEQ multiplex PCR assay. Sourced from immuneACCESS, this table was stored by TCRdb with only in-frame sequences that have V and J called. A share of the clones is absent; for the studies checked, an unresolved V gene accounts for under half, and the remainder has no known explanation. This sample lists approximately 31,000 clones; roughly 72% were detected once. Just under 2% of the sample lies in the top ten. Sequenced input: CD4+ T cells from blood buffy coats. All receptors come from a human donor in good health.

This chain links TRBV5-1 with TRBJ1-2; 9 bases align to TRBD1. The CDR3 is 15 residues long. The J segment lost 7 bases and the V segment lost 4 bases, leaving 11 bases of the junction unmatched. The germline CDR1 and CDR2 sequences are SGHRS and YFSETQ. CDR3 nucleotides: TGCGCCAGCAGCCCGGGGGACAGGGAAGGGGCTGGCTACACCTTC. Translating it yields CASSPGDREGAGYTF.

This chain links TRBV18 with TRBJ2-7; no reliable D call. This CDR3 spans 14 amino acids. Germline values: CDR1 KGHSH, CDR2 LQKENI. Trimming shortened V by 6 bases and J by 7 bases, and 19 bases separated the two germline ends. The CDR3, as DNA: TGTGCCAGCTCCCAAGGGCGCCACTCGGAGGAGCAGTACTTC. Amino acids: CASSQGRHSEEQYF.

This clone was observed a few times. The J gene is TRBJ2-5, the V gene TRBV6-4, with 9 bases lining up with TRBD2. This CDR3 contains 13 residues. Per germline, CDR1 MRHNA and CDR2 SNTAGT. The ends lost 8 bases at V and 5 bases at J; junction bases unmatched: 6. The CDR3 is CASEGGGAETQYF. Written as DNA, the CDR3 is TGTGCCAGCGAAGGCGGGGGGGCCGAGACCCAGTACTTC.

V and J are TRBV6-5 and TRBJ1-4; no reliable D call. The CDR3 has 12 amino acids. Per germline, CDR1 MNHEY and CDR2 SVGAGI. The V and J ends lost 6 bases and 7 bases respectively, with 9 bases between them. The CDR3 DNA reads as TGTGCCAGCAGCCGTGCGGGTGAAAAACTGTTTTTT. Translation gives CASSRAGEKLFF.

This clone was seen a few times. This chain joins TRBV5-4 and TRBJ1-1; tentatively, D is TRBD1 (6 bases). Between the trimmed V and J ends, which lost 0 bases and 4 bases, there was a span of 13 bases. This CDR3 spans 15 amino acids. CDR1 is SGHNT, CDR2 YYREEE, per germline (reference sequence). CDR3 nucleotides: TGTGCCAGCAGCTTGGTGGGGGCGCAGGGCACTGAAGCTTTCTTT. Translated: CASSLVGAQGTEAFF.

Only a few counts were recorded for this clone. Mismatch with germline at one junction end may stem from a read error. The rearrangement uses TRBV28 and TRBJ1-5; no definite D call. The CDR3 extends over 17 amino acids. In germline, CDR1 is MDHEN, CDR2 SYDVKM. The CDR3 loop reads CASNLPPGSNSNQPQHF. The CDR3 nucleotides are TGTGCCAGCAATTTACCCCCGGGGTCCAATAGCAATCAGCCCCAGCATTTT.

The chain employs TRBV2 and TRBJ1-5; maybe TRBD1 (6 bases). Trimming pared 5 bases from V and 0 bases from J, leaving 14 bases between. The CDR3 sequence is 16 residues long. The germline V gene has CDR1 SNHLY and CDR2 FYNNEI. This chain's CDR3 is CASSQTGSYSNQPQHF. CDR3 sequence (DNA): TGTGCCAGCAGTCAAACAGGGAGTTATAGCAATCAGCCCCAGCATTTT.

CDR3 sequence (DNA): TGTGCCAGCAGCCTTGGACTAGCGGGGGGAACGTACGAGCAGTACTTC. Amino acids: CASSLGLAGGTYEQYF. The chain employs TRBV5-6 and TRBJ2-7; TRBD2 matches at 14 bases. Germline V gene sequence: CDR1 SGHDT, CDR2 YYEEEE. The CDR3 spans 16 residues. With V trimmed by 4 bases and J by 4 bases, 7 bases remained unmatched. Complete variable domain (other parts from reference TRBV5-6 and TRBJ2-7): DAGVTQSPTHLIKTRGQQVTLRCSPKSGHDTVSWYQQALGQGPQFIFQYYEEEERQRGNFPDRFSGHQFPNYSSELNVNALLLGDSALYLCASSLGLAGGTYEQYFGPGTRLTVT.

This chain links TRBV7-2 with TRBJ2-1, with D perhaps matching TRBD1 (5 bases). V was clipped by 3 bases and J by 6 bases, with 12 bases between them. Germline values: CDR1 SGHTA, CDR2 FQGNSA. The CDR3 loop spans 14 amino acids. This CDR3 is CASSFLVRGNEQFF. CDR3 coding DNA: TGTGCCAGCAGCTTTTTGGTAAGGGGCAATGAGCAGTTCTTC.

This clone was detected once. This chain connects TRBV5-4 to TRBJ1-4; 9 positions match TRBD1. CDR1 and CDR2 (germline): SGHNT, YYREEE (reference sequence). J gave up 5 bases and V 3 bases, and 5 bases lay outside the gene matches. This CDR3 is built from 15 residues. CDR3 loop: CASSSVGTGNEKLFF. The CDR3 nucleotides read TGTGCCAGCAGCTCCGTCGGGACAGGGAATGAAAAACTGTTTTTT. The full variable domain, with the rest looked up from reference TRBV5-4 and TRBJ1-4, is ETGVTQSPTHLIKTRGQQVTLRCSSQSGHNTVSWYQQALGQGPQFIFQYYREEENGRGNFPPRFSGLQFPNYSSELNVNALELDDSALYLCASSSVGTGNEKLFFGSGTQLSVL.

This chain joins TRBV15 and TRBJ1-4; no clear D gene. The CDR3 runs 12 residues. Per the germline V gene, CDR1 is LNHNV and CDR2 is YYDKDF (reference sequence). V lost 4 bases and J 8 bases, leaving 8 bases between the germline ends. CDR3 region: CATSKIGEKLFF. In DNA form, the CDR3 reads TGTGCCACCAGCAAAATTGGGGAAAAACTGTTTTTT.

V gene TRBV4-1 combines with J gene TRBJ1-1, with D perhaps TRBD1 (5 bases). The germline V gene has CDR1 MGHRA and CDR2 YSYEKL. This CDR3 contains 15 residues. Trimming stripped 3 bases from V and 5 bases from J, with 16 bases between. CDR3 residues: CASSQPQAGRTEAFF. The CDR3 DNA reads TGCGCCAGCAGCCAGCCCCAGGCAGGGAGGACTGAAGCTTTCTTT.

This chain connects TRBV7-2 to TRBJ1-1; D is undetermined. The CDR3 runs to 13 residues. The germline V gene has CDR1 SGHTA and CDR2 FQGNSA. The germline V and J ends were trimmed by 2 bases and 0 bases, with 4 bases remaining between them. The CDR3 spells CASSLTVNTEAFF. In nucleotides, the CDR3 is TGTGCCAGCAGCTTAACAGTGAACACTGAAGCTTTCTTT.

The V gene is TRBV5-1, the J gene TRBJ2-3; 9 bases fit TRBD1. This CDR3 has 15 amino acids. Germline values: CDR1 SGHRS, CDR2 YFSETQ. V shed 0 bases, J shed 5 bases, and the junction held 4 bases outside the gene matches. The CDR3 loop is CASSLDGQGIDTQYF. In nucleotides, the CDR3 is TGCGCCAGCAGCTTGGATGGACAGGGGATAGATACGCAGTATTTT.

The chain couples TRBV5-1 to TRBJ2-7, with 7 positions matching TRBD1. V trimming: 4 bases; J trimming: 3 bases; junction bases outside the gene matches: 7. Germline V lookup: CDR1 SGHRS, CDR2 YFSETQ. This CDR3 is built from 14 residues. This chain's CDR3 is CASSHQGDNYEQYF. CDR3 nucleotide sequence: TGCGCCAGCAGCCATCAGGGGGATAACTACGAGCAGTACTTC.

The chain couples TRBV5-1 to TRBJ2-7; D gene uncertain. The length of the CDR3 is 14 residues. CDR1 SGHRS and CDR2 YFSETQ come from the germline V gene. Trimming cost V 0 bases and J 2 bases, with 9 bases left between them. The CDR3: CASSLGPGPYEQYF. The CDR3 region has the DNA TGCGCCAGCAGCTTGGGGCCGGGCCCCTACGAGCAGTACTTC.

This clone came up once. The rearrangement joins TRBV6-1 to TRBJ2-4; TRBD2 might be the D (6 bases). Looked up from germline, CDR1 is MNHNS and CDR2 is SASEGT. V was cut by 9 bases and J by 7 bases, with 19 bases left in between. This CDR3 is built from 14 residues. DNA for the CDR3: TGTGCCAGAGCCCCGGAGGGGAATTTCAACATTCAGTACTTC. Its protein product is CARAPEGNFNIQYF.

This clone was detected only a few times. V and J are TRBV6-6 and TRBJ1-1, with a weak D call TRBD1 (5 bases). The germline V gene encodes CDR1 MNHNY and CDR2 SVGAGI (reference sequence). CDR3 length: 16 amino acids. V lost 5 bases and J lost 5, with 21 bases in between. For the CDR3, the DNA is TGTGCCAGCAGTCGATCGGACACCCACTATGGGACTGAAGCTTTCTTT. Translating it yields CASSRSDTHYGTEAFF.